The rows below give T cell receptor beta chains drawn from one sample of a study of cytotoxic CD8 clonotypes in ibrutinib-treated CLL. Generated by immunoSEQ multiplex PCR, the TCRdb table keeps only in-frame clones and is missing some. This sample has approximately 84,000 clones, with 86% found just once. The sample here was PBMCs, taken before ibrutinib treatment. These receptors came from a human donor with chronic lymphocytic leukemia. Each CDR3 is given with its conserved first and last residue. The D gene is left open where the match is weak. Only part of the rows carry a size: once, few, many, or a class if the clone is expanded.

J | V | D | size | DNA | CDR3
TRBJ1-3 | TRBV19 | NA | medium-sized | TGTGCCAGTAGTCGTAATCCTTCTATCTCTGGAAACACCATATATTTT | CASSRNPSISGNTIYF
TRBJ2-1 | TRBV7-2 | NA | NA | TGTGCCAGCAGCGTCCCAGGCGGAGCCCTCAATGAGCAGTTCTTC | CASSVPGGALNEQFF
TRBJ2-1 | TRBV5-6 | TRBD2 | NA | TGTGCCAGCAGCTTGCGCGGGGGCTACAATGAGCAGTTCTTC | CASSLRGGYNEQFF
TRBJ1-1 | TRBV29-1 | NA | once | TGCAGCGTGAGGGGAGGCCCGAACACTGAAGCTTTCTTT | CSVRGGPNTEAFF
TRBJ2-5 | TRBV13 | NA | NA | TGTGCCAGCAGCCTTACAGGGTCGAAAGAGACCCAGTACTTC | CASSLTGSKETQYF
TRBJ2-3 | TRBV28 | NA | NA | TGTGCCAGCAGTTTGGCGGCGCTAGCCAAAGATACGCAGTATTTT | CASSLAALAKDTQYF
TRBJ2-3 | TRBV5-1 | NA | NA | TGCGCCAGCAGCCCTGTGGGACCCCGTACAGATACGCAGTATTTT | CASSPVGPRTDTQYF
TRBJ1-1 | TRBV4-2 | NA | once | TGTGCCAGCAGCCAACGGTGGGCGCCGGACACTGAAGCTTTCTTT | CASSQRWAPDTEAFF
TRBJ1-2 | TRBV5-6 | NA | NA | TGTGCCAGCAGCTTGGTGGGTCATGGCTACACCTTC | CASSLVGHGYTF
TRBJ1-3 | TRBV9 | NA | few | TGTGCCAGCAGCGACCAACCCGAGCCTGGAAACACCATATATTTT | CASSDQPEPGNTIYF
TRBJ2-7 | TRBV7-6 | TRBD1 | NA | TGTGCCAGCAGTCCCGGGACAGGGGAAATCGAGCAGTACTTC | CASSPGTGEIEQYF
TRBJ2-7 | TRBV4-1 | TRBD2 | once | TGCGCCAGCAGCCAAGACCCAAGCGGGAGAAGGGAGCAGTACTTC | CASSQDPSGRREQYF
TRBJ1-5 | TRBV18 | TRBD1 | NA | TGTGCCAGCTCACCACTGGACAGGGGGATGAATCAGCCCCAGCATTTT | CASSPLDRGMNQPQHF
TRBJ2-7 | TRBV21-1 | NA | few | TGTGCCAGCACCCAGGCGCCTAGCGGGAAATTCGAGCAGTACTTC | CASTQAPSGKFEQYF
TRBJ2-2 | TRBV9 | TRBD2 | NA | TGTGCCAGCAGCGTAGGGCTAGCGGGCCTCACCGGGGAGCTGTTTTTT | CASSVGLAGLTGELFF
TRBJ2-7 | TRBV5-4 | NA | NA | TGTGCCAGCAGCTTGCTTGGGAGTGTAACCCACGAGCAGTACTTC | CASSLLGSVTHEQYF
TRBJ2-7 | TRBV7-9 | NA | NA | TGTGCCAGCAGCTACGGCCTCTACGAGCAGTACTTC | CASSYGLYEQYF
TRBJ1-2 | TRBV6-5 | TRBD1 | NA | TGTGCCAGCATTGAGCGGACAGGGCCCAACTATGGCTACACCTTC | CASIERTGPNYGYTF
TRBJ1-2 | TRBV5-4 | NA | NA | TGTGCCAGCACGAGTGGGGGTCATGGCTACACCTTC | CASTSGGHGYTF
TRBJ1-4 | TRBV7-2 | NA | NA | TGTGCCAGCAGCTTACTGACGGGCAATAATGAAAAACTGTTTTTT | CASSLLTGNNEKLFF
TRBJ2-3 | TRBV7-8 | NA | NA | TGTGCCAGCAGCTTAGAGTCCTTGGATACGCAGTATTTT | CASSLESLDTQYF
TRBJ2-2 | TRBV12-5 | NA | NA | TGTGCTAGTGGTGGAGCCCGACACCCCTCGAGCACCGGGGAGCTGTTTTTT | CASGGARHPSSTGELFF
TRBJ2-1 | TRBV18 | NA | NA | TGTGCCAGCTCAGGACAGCGTTTATTTTATGAGCAGTTCTTC | CASSGQRLFYEQFF
TRBJ2-7 | TRBV9 | TRBD2 | NA | TGTGCCAGCAGCGATCCGGGACAGGGTATAGCGGGAGGGCCGGACGAGCAGTACTTC | CASSDPGQGIAGGPDEQYF
TRBJ2-1 | TRBV7-3 | TRBD2 | NA | TGTGCCAGCAGCCCTCAGCGGGACCGAATTAATGAGCAGTTCTTC | CASSPQRDRINEQFF
TRBJ2-7 | TRBV28 | NA | NA | TGTGCCAGCAGAAAACAGGGCGGCGTCGAGCAGTACTTC | CASRKQGGVEQYF
TRBJ2-1 | TRBV29-1 | NA | NA | TGCAGCGTTGGCGACTACAATGAGCAGTTCTTC | CSVGDYNEQFF
TRBJ2-7 | TRBV2 | TRBD1 | NA | TGTGCCAGCAGTCCTTCAAGACAGGGGACCTACGAGCAGTACTTC | CASSPSRQGTYEQYF
TRBJ2-1 | TRBV5-1 | NA | NA | TGCGCCAGCAGAAATGAATTCGGGACACCTTACAATGAGCAGTTCTTC | CASRNEFGTPYNEQFF
TRBJ2-1 | TRBV7-2 | TRBD2 | NA | TGTGCCAGCAGGCGACTAGCGTCGGTGTCCTACAATGAGCAGTTCTTC | CASRRLASVSYNEQFF
TRBJ2-3 | TRBV4-2 | NA | NA | TGTGCCAGCAGCCAAGATGTAAGCGGGAGCACAGATACGCAGTATTTT | CASSQDVSGSTDTQYF
TRBJ2-1 | TRBV11-3 | TRBD1 | NA | TGTGCCAGCAGCTTAAGGGGGACAGGGGGCAATGAGCAGTTCTTC | CASSLRGTGGNEQFF
TRBJ1-2 | TRBV9 | NA | NA | TGTGCCAGCAGCGTTGACGGCAGGCCAAACTATGGCTACACCTTC | CASSVDGRPNYGYTF
TRBJ2-2 | TRBV19 | NA | NA | TGTGCCAGTTGGCGGCTGAACACCGGGGAGCTGTTTTTT | CASWRLNTGELFF
TRBJ1-4 | TRBV9 | NA | NA | TGTGCCAGCAGCGTAGGGTCCAACTCTAATGAAAAACTGTTTTTT | CASSVGSNSNEKLFF
TRBJ2-1 | TRBV11-2 | NA | NA | TGTGCCAGCAGCTTTTGGAAGTGGGCTACTAGGAGGACTAACAATGAGCAGTTCTTC | CASSFWKWATRRTNNEQFF
TRBJ2-7 | TRBV27 | TRBD2 | NA | TGTGCCAGCAGTTTATCGCCTAGCGGGACTTCCTACGAGCAGTACTTC | CASSLSPSGTSYEQYF
TRBJ1-1 | TRBV2 | TRBD1 | few | TGTGCCAGCAGTGTGCAGACAGGGCGCACTGAAGCTTTCTTT | CASSVQTGRTEAFF
TRBJ2-2 | TRBV6-1 | NA | NA | TGTGCCAGCACTAAGGAACGGCTGAACACCGGGGAGCTGTTTTTT | CASTKERLNTGELFF
TRBJ1-5 | TRBV6-6 | NA | NA | TGTGCCAGCAGACAGCAGGGGAATAGCAATCAGCCCCAGCATTTT | CASRQQGNSNQPQHF
TRBJ2-5 | TRBV10-3 | NA | NA | TGTGCCTCGCGCCCCGCCACTAGTTCCCGAGAGACCCAGTACTTC | CASRPATSSRETQYF
TRBJ2-1 | TRBV5-8 | NA | NA | TGTGCCAGCAGCTCCTACAACAATGAGCAGTTCTTC | CASSSYNNEQFF
TRBJ2-1 | TRBV19 | TRBD2 | NA | TGTGCCAGTAGTATAACTAGCGGGAGACCCGAGCAGTTCTTC | CASSITSGRPEQFF
TRBJ2-7 | TRBV15 | NA | NA | TGTGCCACCAGCCCCCTCCCCTCCTACGAGCAGTACTTC | CATSPLPSYEQYF
TRBJ1-2 | TRBV27 | NA | NA | TGTGCCAGCAGGGAGGAGGACTATGGCTACACCTTC | CASREEDYGYTF
TRBJ1-1 | TRBV19 | NA | NA | TGTGCCAGTAGTAGGGATTTCAGGAACACTGAAGCTTTCTTT | CASSRDFRNTEAFF
TRBJ1-2 | TRBV6-5 | NA | NA | TGTGCCAGCAGTTACACCCATGACGCGCTGGGCTATGGCTACACCTTC | CASSYTHDALGYGYTF
TRBJ1-3 | TRBV4-1 | NA | few | TGCGCCAGCAGCCGCCAAGGTGACAGGAGCTCTGGAAACACCATATATTTT | CASSRQGDRSSGNTIYF
TRBJ2-1 | TRBV20-1 | NA | NA | TGCAGTGCTAGAAGTGGGAGAGGGCAGTTCTTC | CSARSGRGQFF
TRBJ1-5 | TRBV30 | NA | once | TGTGCCTGGAGTGTAAGGGGGGTTTATAGCAATCAGCCCCAGCATTTT | CAWSVRGVYSNQPQHF
TRBJ2-7 | TRBV9 | TRBD2 | NA | TGTGCCAGCAGCGTAGCGGCTAGCGGGAGGGTGGGCGAGCAGTACTTC | CASSVAASGRVGEQYF
TRBJ2-1 | TRBV7-3 | NA | once | TGTGCCAGCAGCCCGCGGAGGAAGGGCGGAAGCTCGAGCTCCTACAATGAGCAGTTCTTC | CASSPRRKGGSSSSYNEQFF
TRBJ2-7 | TRBV19 | NA | NA | TGTGCCAGTAGTATAGGAGGCGCGCAGGGACTGTACGAGCAGTACTTC | CASSIGGAQGLYEQYF
TRBJ2-5 | TRBV6-1 | NA | NA | TGTGCCAGCAGTGAAGCGATATATAGGACGGAGACCCAGTACTTC | CASSEAIYRTETQYF
TRBJ1-4 | TRBV7-9 | TRBD1 | NA | TGTGCCAGCAGCTTAGCCCAGGGGGCTCCTAATGAAAAACTGTTTTTT | CASSLAQGAPNEKLFF